This T cell receptor (beta chain) was recovered during a study of blood T cells in healthy people across ages. Findings and limits, study-wide: Nothing was known about donor CMV status, and this possibly confounded expanded clonotype changes.

A minimum of 5 micrograms of total RNA was extracted per sample. The CDR3 has 15 residues. CDR1 is SGDLS, CDR2 YYNGEE, per germline. V dropped 5 bases and J dropped 0; count of bases not matched to a gene: 4. Sample-barcoded 5' priming and a J-beta primer mix drove a second PCR of about 6 to 12 cycles. TCRdb recomputed calls from the 5' RACE reads with MiXCR, one row per CDR3 protein. The sample shows 550,000 to 600,000 distinct CDR3 sequences, more than 45% of them seen only once. About this clonotype itself: Its target is unknown.

Sequenced sample: blood. V usage is TRBV9 and J usage is TRBJ2-3; 9 bases fit TRBD1. This clonotype originated in a man aged 80 or over in good health. The CDR3 DNA sequence: TGTGCCAGCAGTCACAGGGGGCGTAGCACAGATACGCAGTATTTT. Translation: CASSHRGRSTDTQYF.